This T cell receptor (beta chain) comes out of a study of cytomegalovirus exposure and HLA in healthy donors. Study-wide results and limits: Earlier analysis looked at TCR beta V segments, and most were productive about 87% or about 30% of the time. V- and J-gene trimming of TCR beta was linked (in a later analysis) to a missense DCLRE1C variant. Researchers reported in a later analysis that common viral pathogens appeared linked to several top clusters. Several V segments, TRBV6-2 and TRBV6-3 among them, could not be told apart and were dropped.

The PCR was carried out with 60 Vbeta primers and 13 Jbeta primers. The table came from immunoSEQ multiplex PCR; TCRdb's copy has only in-frame clones and leaves some out. The table lists a few hundred thousand clones, roughly 84% of them singletons. Germline-derived CDR1 and CDR2 are SGHAT and FQDESV (reference sequence). This CDR3 spans 12 amino acids. Deletions cut 5 bases from V and 9 bases from J, with 11 bases between. With respect to this clone: Its antigen is unknown.

Material for sequencing was PBMCs. The rearrangement joins TRBV11-1 to TRBJ2-4; TRBD1 might be the D (6 bases). This sequence originates from a girl under 18 in good health and CMV-seronegative. CDR3 DNA sequence: TGTGCCAGCAGCGAGGACAGAGGCATTCAGTACTTC. It translates to CASSEDRGIQYF.